This TCR beta chain was sequenced for a study of blood T cell repertoires in COVID-19. Study at large: The samples span acute and convalescent COVID-19 from the United States, Italy and Spain. PBMCs, B-cell-depleted T cells, or T cells were the source of the cDNA or gDNA that made up the material.

The CDR3 consists of 16 residues. Trimming cost V 5 bases and J 5 bases; bases outside gene matches: 6. Germline-derived CDR1 and CDR2 are PRHDT and FYEKMQ (reference sequence). Profiling relied on immunoSEQ multiplex PCR, and the TCRdb table lists in-frame clones only, not all of them. This table holds about 330,000 clones, 89% found once. The sequence came from a young man who had recovered from COVID-19. Sequenced material: peripheral blood. V usage is TRBV13 and J usage is TRBJ1-6; 10 bases align to TRBD1. In DNA, the CDR3 is TGTGCCAGCAGCGCGGGACAGGGGCGGAATAATTCACCCCTCCACTTT. Residues: CASSAGQGRNNSPLHF.